Below are 5 T cell receptor beta chains sequenced from a single sample in a study of blood T cells in healthy people across ages. The authors ran a second PCR of roughly 6 to 12 cycles using a sample-barcoded 5' primer and a J-beta primer mix. TCRdb re-called the 5' RACE reads with MiXCR, one entry per CDR3 protein. The sample has about 940,000 distinct CDR3 sequences, 48% seen once. The specimen sequenced was blood. The origin of the receptors is a man aged 25 to 40 in good health.

The J gene is TRBJ2-5, the V gene TRBV6-2 or TRBV6-3, with a possible D match to TRBD2 (7 bases). The V end was cut by 7 bases, the J end by 4 bases, with 10 bases between. This CDR3 spans 12 amino acids. In germline, CDR1 is MNHEY, CDR2 SVGEGT. The CDR3 sequence is CASKGGGETQYF. CDR3 bases: TGTGCCAGCAAAGGGGGGGGAGAGACCCAGTACTTC.

The chain links TRBV11-2 to TRBJ1-1; 11 positions match TRBD1. Germline-derived CDR1 and CDR2 are SGHAT and FQNNGV. V lost 5 bases to trimming and J lost 6 bases; unmatched junction nucleotides: 8. The CDR3 consists of 15 residues. CDR3 DNA sequence: TGTGCCAGCAGCGCGGACAGGGGGCCTCTCGCTGAAGCTTTCTTT. Its protein product is CASSADRGPLAEAFF. Based on the CDR3 plus reference TRBV11-2 and TRBJ1-1, the full variable domain is EAGVAQSPRYKIIEKRQSVAFWCNPISGHATLYWYQQILGQGPKLLIQFQNNGVVDDSQLPKDRFSAERLKGVDSTLKIQPAKLEDSAVYLCASSADRGPLAEAFFGQGTRLTVV.

This chain connects TRBV14 to TRBJ2-4; 8 bases agree with TRBD1. The DNA end is more similar to TRBJ2-7, so the J call may be wrong. CDR1 and CDR2 (germline): SGHDN, FVKESK. The CDR3 is 14 residues long. The CDR3 nucleotides read TGTGCCAGCAGGTCCGGGACAGGTATCCGCGAGCAGTACTTC. This codes for CASRSGTGIREQYF.

This chain joins TRBV27 and TRBJ1-4; 7 bases agree with TRBD1. Germline CDR1 MNHEY, CDR2 SMNVEV (reference sequence). Trimming removed 6 bases from V and 4 bases from J; junction bases left unmatched: 2. CDR3 size: 13 residues. The CDR3 DNA reads as TGTGCCAGCAGCCGACAGGGTAATGAAAAACTGTTTTTT. Its translation: CASSRQGNEKLFF.

The rearrangement joins TRBV29-1 to TRBJ1-2; D gene uncertain. This CDR3 region has 16 residues. V was clipped by 4 bases and J by 3 bases, with 21 bases between them. Per germline, CDR1 SQVTM and CDR2 ANQGSEA. The CDR3: CSVAPSAVRRDYGYTF. The CDR3 DNA follows: TGCAGCGTTGCTCCCTCGGCAGTCAGACGGGACTATGGCTACACCTTC.